This TCR beta chain was obtained from a study of CD8+CD57+ T cells in acquired aplastic anemia. On the study more broadly: Mean DNA quantity obtained from sorted CD4+ and CD8+ cells was 3 to 4 ug. Findings and limits, study-wide: Fewer than 35 sequences, all CD8+ CDR3, were shared between patients and controls.

Genomic DNA served as template for TCR beta VDJ and CDR3 profiling. TCRdb re-derived calls from the reads in MiXCR, one entry per CDR3 protein. This sample has around 50,000 distinct CDR3 sequences; approximately 50% occur once, and the top ten carry around 17%. CDR1 is LNHDA, CDR2 SQIVND, per germline (reference sequence). CDR3 size: 12 residues. Trimming removed 5 bases from V and 5 bases from J, with 9 bases in between. This clonotype was seen only a few times. The antigen remains unidentified. Those patients picked for sequencing had displayed CD8+CD57+ cell expansion on flow cytometry. There were no patients without severe acquired aplastic anemia. Patients were untreated when blood was sampled.

The sample was sorted CD4+, CD8+, or CD8+CD57+ T cells (not recorded which) from PBMCs. The TCR comes from a human donor with aplastic anemia. This chain connects TRBV19 to TRBJ1-1; D is perhaps TRBD1 (6 bases). CDR3 sequence reads: CASSFRGTEAFF. The CDR3 DNA sequence: TGTGCCAGTAGTTTCAGGGGTACTGAAGCTTTCTTT. The full variable domain, completed using reference TRBV19 and TRBJ1-1, is DGGITQSPKYLFRKEGQNVTLSCEQNLNHDAMYWYRQDPGQGLRLIYYSQIVNDFQKGDIAEGYSVSREKKESFPLTVTSAQKNPTAFYLCASSFRGTEAFFGQGTRLTVV.